In this sample, the clone carrying this TCR beta chain turned up a few times. The data belong to a study of T cell responses to AZD1222 COVID-19 vaccine. Using immunoSEQ multiplex PCR, the repertoire was profiled, and TCRdb retains in-frame clones only, with some absent. This sample has 90,000 to 130,000 clones; about 86% occur once, and the top ten carry roughly 9.5%. This receptor was identified in an adult in good health. This material consisted of peripheral blood, taken on day 0 of AZD1222 vaccination.

The chain's CDR3 is CASSPNRGNQPQHF. The CDR3 bases are TGTGCCAGCAGCCCTAACAGGGGAAATCAGCCCCAGCATTTT. V usage is TRBV27 and J usage is TRBJ1-5; TRBD1 matches at 7 bases. The germline CDR1 and CDR2 sequences are MNHEY and SMNVEV (reference sequence). V was clipped by 6 bases and J by 4 bases; unmatched bases: 6. The CDR3 covers 14 residues.